This T cell receptor beta chain was sequenced during a study of identical twins. In this sample, this clonotype turned up a few times. Antigen unknown. Overall study findings and caveats: Within monozygotic twins, out-of-frame TCR alpha sharing was underestimated by the models.

The CDR3 sequence is 18 residues long. V gave up 0 bases and J gave up 0 bases; unmatched junction bases: 5. The V gene's germline CDR1 is MNHEY and CDR2 SVGAGI. TCRdb passed the 5' RACE reads through MiXCR, listing each CDR3 protein once. The sample includes about 890,000 distinct CDR3 sequences, over 9% of them seen just once. These data also formed part of another study, on yellow fever vaccine responses in identical twins.

The sequence was obtained from a woman in her late teens or twenties in good health. The V gene is TRBV6-5, the J gene TRBJ2-2, with 9 bases identical to TRBD2. Sample: PBMCs. The CDR3 nucleotides are TGTGCCAGCAGTTACTCGTGGGCTAGCGGGGCGAACACCGGGGAGCTGTTTTTT. Translation gives CASSYSWASGANTGELFF.